This entry describes one T cell receptor (beta chain). Enrollment of patients from Seattle took place during active infection, with longitudinal follow-up. Trimming cost V 6 bases and J 10 bases, with 22 bases left between them. Germline V CDR1 and CDR2: MNHEY, SMNVEV (reference sequence). This CDR3 has 16 amino acids. This specimen comes from a study of blood T cell repertoires in COVID-19. The overall study: Sites in the United States, Italy and Spain provided acute and convalescent COVID-19 samples. T cells, B-cell-depleted T cells, or PBMCs provided the cDNA or gDNA that served as material.

In the authors' methods: Using reference gene primer amplification, nucleated cell counts were estimated. Assay: immunoSEQ multiplex PCR; the TCRdb copy retains only in-frame clones and omits some. V and J calls and clone size follow that table, whereas D and trimming were derived from the DNA. The table lists about 160,000 clones, 75% to 90% of them singletons. The sequence was obtained from a man younger than 30 with COVID-19, enrolled during active disease. Sequencing used peripheral blood. The V and J genes are TRBV27 and TRBJ1-6; D unclear. The CDR3 loop is CASSDSGKVRSSPLHF. The CDR3 region has the DNA TGTGCCAGCAGCGATTCCGGGAAAGTAAGGAGCTCACCCCTCCACTTT.